The clone carrying this T cell receptor (beta chain) was observed a handful of times. The data originate from a study of identical twins. One entry per CDR3 protein results from TCRdb running MiXCR on the 5' RACE reads. The data show hundreds of thousands of distinct CDR3 sequences, approximately 8.3% seen once. Trimming shortened V by 10 bases and J by 5 bases, and 21 bases separated the two germline ends. Germline CDR1 and CDR2: PRHDT and FYEKMQ (reference sequence). This CDR3 has 14 residues. The sample was also linked to a second study, of yellow fever vaccine responses in identical twins. That study reports: Among the twins, the vaccine T cell response reportedly seemed partly convergent and partly personalized.

Sample: memory (CD45RO+) T cells sorted from blood. The chain employs TRBV13 and TRBJ2-7; D could derive from TRBD1 or TRBD2 (5 bases each). The TCR comes from a woman aged 18-35 years in good health. CDR3 protein: CATQSRFPGHEQYF. For the CDR3, the DNA is TGTGCCACCCAAAGTCGATTCCCGGGGCACGAGCAGTACTTC.